The clone carrying this T cell receptor beta chain was found many times. The target antigen is unknown. The germline V gene encodes CDR1 KGHSH and CDR2 LQKENI. There are 13 residues in the CDR3. The J segment lost 5 bases and the V segment lost 9 bases, leaving 9 bases of the junction unmatched. The sample comes from a study of metastatic and nonmetastatic thyroid tumors. As for the study in general: Malignant thyroid and benign thyroid patients provided blood and tumor or nodule tissue whose repertoires were compared. Study findings and constraints: Compared with benign nodules, malignant thyroid tumors were reported to have significantly higher TCR beta diversity in both blood and tumor.

Original analysis: The study took CDR3 differences across clinicopathological groups and made a distant-metastasis classifier for papillary thyroid cancer from them. TCRdb re-clonotyped the PCR reads via MiXCR. TCRdb assigned the V and J calls; the authors' analysis was not used. The table lists some 31,000 clones, about a sixth of them singletons. No treatment of any kind had been given to any patient before thyroid surgery. This receptor was identified in a female donor with papillary thyroid cancer or a benign thyroid nodule (not recorded which). Some clones in this sample may be carry-over from other donors' samples. This rearrangement joins TRBV18 to TRBJ2-5, with 7 bases matching TRBD1. Sequenced sample: blood. The CDR3 spells CASLQGSGETQYF. The CDR3 DNA follows: TGTGCCAGTCTACAGGGGTCGGGTGAGACCCAGTACTTC. The complete variable domain, with remaining parts taken from reference TRBV18 and TRBJ2-5, reads NAGVMQNPRHLVRRRGQEARLRCSPMKGHSHVYWYRQLPEEGLKFMVYLQKENIIDESGMPKERFSAEFPKEGPSILRIQQVVRGDSAAYFCASLQGSGETQYFGPGTRLLVL.